A single sample is the source of the 14 T cell receptor beta chains below, sequenced in a study of HIV-infected patients and healthy controls. No cell fractionation was done, so the repertoire covers all unsorted peripheral blood T cells. Alpha and beta constant-region primers primed reverse transcription of around 0.5 ug RNA. Alpha and beta chain libraries were made separately by chain-specific third strand synthesis with multiplexing indices. TCRdb independently ran MiXCR on the 5' RACE reads; one entry per CDR3 protein. The top ten clones hold 4% of a sample with tens of thousands of distinct CDR3 sequences, about 9% of them seen once. The sequencing sample was made of blood. These receptors came from an adult in good health.

This clonotype is medium-sized (0.01 to 0.1%) by share. The chain combines TRBV7-9 with TRBJ1-2; D might be TRBD1 (5 bases). Trimming cost V 5 bases and J 0 bases, with 16 bases left between them. This CDR3 has 16 amino acids. Germline loops: CDR1 SEHNR, CDR2 FQNEAQ (reference sequence). The CDR3 loop reads CASSPERQFTNYGYTF. DNA of the CDR3: TGTGCCAGCAGCCCTGAAAGACAGTTCACTAACTATGGCTACACCTTC.

This clonotype was detected many times. The chain combines TRBV29-1 with TRBJ1-5, with 8 bases that match TRBD1. Trimming took 7 bases from V and 3 from J; bases not matched to a gene: 5. CDR1 is SQVTM and CDR2 is ANQGSEA in the germline V gene. The CDR3 sequence is 13 residues long. CDR3 amino acids: CSAGTGDNQPQHF. The CDR3 DNA reads TGCAGCGCCGGGACAGGAGACAATCAGCCCCAGCATTTT. The entire variable domain, with the rest obtained from reference TRBV29-1 and TRBJ1-5, is as follows: SAVISQKPSRDICQRGTSLTIQCQVDSQVTMMFWYRQQPGQSLTLIATANQGSEATYESGFVIDKFPISRPNLTFSTLTVSNMSPEDSSIYLCSAGTGDNQPQHFGDGTRLSIL.

This clonotype was counted many times. V is TRBV4-2 and J is TRBJ1-5, with 10 nucleotides matching TRBD1. CDR1 is LGHNA and CDR2 is YNFKEQ in the germline V gene. V was pared by 4 bases and J by 7 bases, with 16 bases of the junction left unmatched. CDR3 length: 18 amino acids. The CDR3 spells CASSRALPGQGTGQPQHF. CDR3 coding DNA: TGTGCCAGCAGCCGAGCACTCCCGGGACAGGGGACTGGACAGCCCCAGCATTTT.

This clonotype was counted at least ten times. The chain combines TRBV5-4 with TRBJ2-7; 7 nucleotides agree with TRBD2. The germline CDR1 and CDR2 sequences are SGHNT and YYREEE (reference sequence). V shed 4 bases and J 4 bases; nucleotides not matched to a gene: 11. The CDR3 loop spans 15 amino acids. CDR3 bases: TGTGCCAGCAGCCGCCCCTCGGGGGGTAGGTACGAGCAGTACTTC. It codes for CASSRPSGGRYEQYF.

This clonotype was found many times. This rearrangement joins TRBV25-1 to TRBJ1-2; D possibly corresponds to TRBD1 (6 bases). Trimming took off 3 bases at V and 9 bases at J, with 20 bases between the two ends. The length of the CDR3 is 15 residues. Germline loops: CDR1 MGHDK, CDR2 SYGVNS. CDR3 residues: CASSDFDRQSESYTF. CDR3 sequence (DNA): TGTGCCAGCAGTGATTTTGACAGGCAGAGCGAGAGCTACACCTTC.

This clonotype was detected many times. The rearrangement links TRBV6-5 to TRBJ2-2, with 11 positions matching TRBD2. The CDR3 extends over 17 amino acids. With V trimmed by 6 bases and J by 3 bases, 9 bases remained unmatched. CDR1 is MNHEY, CDR2 SVGAGI, per germline. The CDR3 spells CASRSDSGGADTGELFF. The DNA for the CDR3 is TGTGCCAGCAGGTCCGATAGCGGGGGGGCCGACACCGGGGAGCTGTTTTTT.

In its sample, this clonotype was seen many times. The rearrangement joins TRBV6-5 to TRBJ1-4; tentative D call: TRBD1 (5 bases). This CDR3 comprises 14 residues. The germline V and J ends were trimmed by 6 bases and 12 bases, with 20 bases remaining between them. Germline V gene lookup returns CDR1 MNHEY and CDR2 SVGAGI. The CDR3 nucleotides are TGTGCCAGCAGGGAAACGGCCCCGCGGGGGGAACTGTTTTTT. It specifies CASRETAPRGELFF.

This clonotype showed up many times. The chain is built from TRBV5-1 and TRBJ2-1, with TRBD2 matching 12 bases. V trimming: 0 bases; J trimming: 2 bases; junction bases outside the gene matches: 12. CDR3 length: 20 residues. Germline assignment: CDR1 SGHRS and CDR2 YFSETQ. CDR3: CASSLEASGGAEAAYNEQFF. CDR3 DNA: TGCGCCAGCAGCTTGGAAGCTAGCGGGGGGGCCGAGGCAGCCTACAATGAGCAGTTCTTC.

This clonotype has a count of ten or more. This chain uses TRBV7-3 with TRBJ1-3; weak D call: TRBD1 (6 bases). Trimming stripped 2 bases from V and 1 base from J, with 9 bases between. Germline V gene sequence: CDR1 SGHTA, CDR2 FQGTGA. The CDR3 has 15 residues. CDR3 in amino acids: CASSLGGGSGNTIYF. The DNA for the CDR3 is TGTGCCAGCAGCTTAGGAGGGGGATCTGGAAACACCATATATTTT.

The chain couples TRBV5-1 to TRBJ2-3; possibly TRBD1 for D (5 bases). The V end lost 1 base, the J end lost 3 bases, and 12 bases lay between the germline ends. CDR3 length equals 15 residues. Germline assignment: CDR1 SGHRS and CDR2 YFSETQ. The CDR3: CASSLRVTETDTQYF. As DNA, the CDR3 is TGCGCCAGCAGCTTGAGAGTGACAGAGACAGATACGCAGTATTTT.

Written as DNA, the CDR3 is TGCGCCAGCAGCTTGGTGGGCGTAAGTGTCCGCAATCAGCCCCAGCATTTT. Translation gives CASSLVGVSVRNQPQHF. The chain couples TRBV5-1 to TRBJ1-5; D gene uncertain. The V end lost 0 bases, the J end lost 2 bases, and 15 bases lay between the germline ends. Germline CDR1 reads SGHRS; CDR2 reads YFSETQ. The CDR3 has 17 amino acids.

The chain joins TRBV5-1 to TRBJ2-3, with no clear D. Trimming took off 0 bases at V and 0 bases at J, with 8 bases between the two ends. The CDR3 is made up of 15 amino acids. CDR1 is SGHRS, CDR2 YFSETQ, per germline. CDR3 in DNA: TGCGCCAGCAGCTTGGAGTCACCTAGCACAGATACGCAGTATTTT. It encodes CASSLESPSTDTQYF.

This clonotype was seen at least ten times. The CDR3 is CASSLTEAGGRNEQFF. DNA of the CDR3: TGTGCCAGCAGCCTCACCGAGGCGGGGGGTCGTAATGAGCAGTTCTTC. V usage is TRBV11-2 and J usage is TRBJ2-1, with 8 nucleotides matching TRBD2. Germline loops: CDR1 SGHAT, CDR2 FQNNGV. V trimming: 5 bases; J trimming: 7 bases; junction bases outside the gene matches: 13. This CDR3 comprises 16 residues.

This clonotype was observed at least ten times. The genes are TRBV11-3 and TRBJ2-5; D remains unclear. In germline, CDR1 is SGHNT, CDR2 YENEEA. CDR3 size: 12 residues. V lost 4 bases, J lost 5 bases, and 8 bases lay in between. The CDR3 coding sequence is TGTGCCAGCAGCTCCACCGGGGAGACCCAGTACTTC. The encoded protein is CASSSTGETQYF.